Below, 16 T cell receptor beta chains from the same sample are listed, as sequenced in a study of T-cell reconstitution after alpha-beta-depleted transplantation in children. Unique molecular identifiers were incorporated when the TCRbeta library was constructed. TCRdb analysed the PCR reads with MiXCR anew, one entry per CDR3 protein. The sample lists 750,000 to 950,000 distinct CDR3 sequences, less than 20% seen once, with approximately 5% in the top ten. The sample in question was PBMCs, mostly from graft donor cells, obtained 360 days after TCRalphabeta/CD19-depleted stem cell transplant. The receptors were gathered from a male patient between 5 and 17 years old who had a stem cell transplant for acute lymphoblastic leukemia, so the T cells may come from the graft donor.

This clonotype was counted only a few times. The chain carries TRBV6-1 and TRBJ2-5; 8 nucleotides line up with TRBD2. The CDR3 is 17 amino acids. Germline CDR1 and CDR2: MNHNS and SASEGT. The V and J ends lost 6 bases and 1 base, in that order; junction bases with no gene match: 13. CDR3 in amino acids: CASSLPYTGRVQETQYF. The CDR3 nucleotides read TGTGCCAGCAGCCTCCCATACACCGGGAGGGTCCAAGAGACCCAGTACTTC.

This chain connects TRBV12-3 or TRBV12-4 to TRBJ2-2; D remains unclear. The CDR3 loop spans 15 amino acids. V lost 3 bases and J 0 bases, leaving 8 bases between the germline ends. This CDR3 reads CASSFQASNTGELFF. The CDR3 nucleotides read TGTGCCAGCAGTTTCCAGGCCTCGAACACCGGGGAGCTGTTTTTT.

This clonotype was counted between two and nine times. V is TRBV12-3 or TRBV12-4 and J is TRBJ2-4; D call uncertain. CDR3 length: 15 residues. The V end lost 4 bases, the J end lost 0 bases, and 10 bases lay between the germline ends. The CDR3 nucleotides are TGTGCCAGCAGTTCAGAACCTCTAGCCAAAAACATTCAGTACTTC. It is translated as CASSSEPLAKNIQYF.

This chain connects TRBV7-9 to TRBJ2-5; 9 nucleotides match TRBD2. The CDR3 runs 15 residues. Germline V gene sequence: CDR1 SEHNR, CDR2 FQNEAQ (reference sequence). V lost 3 bases to trimming and J lost 2 bases; unmatched junction nucleotides: 4. CDR3 protein: CASSFRLAEQETQYF. The CDR3 bases are TGTGCCAGCAGCTTTAGACTAGCGGAACAAGAGACCCAGTACTTC.

In the case of this clonotype: This may stem from a read error, because a much larger clone lies one nucleotide away. The chain carries TRBV2 and TRBJ1-1; D is unresolved. Trimming left V 7 bases short and J 1 base short, with 4 bases between. This CDR3 has 11 amino acids. Germline V CDR1 and CDR2: SNHLY, FYNNEI. The CDR3: CASIGNTEAFF. The DNA of the CDR3 is TGTGCCAGCATCGGGAACACTGAAGCTTTCTTT.

This chain links TRBV7-9 with TRBJ1-1, with 9 bases aligning to TRBD1. With V trimmed by 5 bases and J by 1 base, 5 bases remained unmatched. The CDR3 has 15 residues. Germline-derived CDR1 and CDR2 are SEHNR and FQNEAQ (reference sequence). CDR3 sequence (DNA): TGTGCCAGCAGCCGTAGGGGACAGGGGAACACTGAAGCTTTCTTT. This encodes CASSRRGQGNTEAFF.

There are many counts of this clonotype. The chain employs TRBV19 and TRBJ2-7; D may match TRBD1 or TRBD2 (5 bases each). V was trimmed by 11 bases and J by 6 bases, leaving 23 bases between them. Germline lookup yields CDR1 LNHDA and CDR2 SQIVND (reference sequence). The CDR3 runs 14 residues. In nucleotides, the CDR3 is TGTGCCTCCTCCAACGAGGGGCTTGAGACCGAGCAGTACTTC. Translated, it gives CASSNEGLETEQYF. Supplemented by reference TRBV19 and TRBJ2-7, the full variable domain reads DGGITQSPKYLFRKEGQNVTLSCEQNLNHDAMYWYRQDPGQGLRLIYYSQIVNDFQKGDIAEGYSVSREKKESFPLTVTSAQKNPTAFYLCASSNEGLETEQYFGPGTRLTVT.

This clonotype appeared a few times. The V gene is TRBV4-1, the J gene TRBJ2-7, with 8 bases aligning to TRBD1. The CDR3 has 13 amino acids. Germline trimming cut 4 bases from V and 6 bases from J; bases unmatched to any gene: 5. CDR1 and CDR2 from the germline V gene are MGHRA and YSYEKL. The CDR3 loop is CASSPGQVGEQYF. The CDR3 nucleotides are TGCGCCAGCAGCCCGGGACAGGTCGGCGAGCAGTACTTC.

The genes are TRBV20-1 and TRBJ2-5; 7 bases map to TRBD2. There are 15 residues in the CDR3. V lost 5 bases and J lost 5; bases outside the gene matches: 14. CDR1 and CDR2 (germline): DFQATT, SNEGSKA (reference sequence). CDR3 loop: CSADRLARVEETQYF. The CDR3 DNA sequence: TGCAGTGCTGACCGACTAGCCCGAGTGGAGGAGACCCAGTACTTC.

In its sample, this clonotype was seen many times. J is TRBJ2-1 and V is TRBV12-3 or TRBV12-4; the match to TRBD2 covers 8 bases. V shed 4 bases, J shed 12 bases, and the junction held 2 bases outside the gene matches. This CDR3 is built from 11 residues. The CDR3 DNA reads as TGTGCCAGCAGTTCCGGGAGGGGGCAGTTCTTC. It specifies CASSSGRGQFF.

V gene TRBV10-1 combines with J gene TRBJ2-3, with 11 positions matching TRBD2. The CDR3 length is 14 residues. V dropped 9 bases and J dropped 5; count of bases not matched to a gene: 7. Germline lookup yields CDR1 WNHNN and CDR2 SYGVQD (reference sequence). The CDR3 DNA is TGCGCCAGGACTAGCGGGATGTTTGGAGATACGCAGTATTTT. It codes for CARTSGMFGDTQYF.

The V and J genes are TRBV10-3 and TRBJ1-1; TRBD1 matches 7 bases. The germline CDR1 and CDR2 sequences are ENHRY and SYGVKD. Trimming took 10 bases from V and 2 from J; bases not matched to a gene: 16. The CDR3 totals 16 residues. CDR3 protein: CATGLRTGRFNTEAFF. The CDR3 DNA reads TGTGCCACGGGGCTTCGGACAGGCCGATTTAACACTGAAGCTTTCTTT.

This chain connects TRBV25-1 to TRBJ1-3, with a possible D match to TRBD1 (5 bases). V shed 8 bases and J shed 0 bases, with 11 bases lying between them. The CDR3 length is 14 residues. Germline V lookup: CDR1 MGHDK, CDR2 SYGVNS. CDR3: CASGSGSSGNTIYF. DNA for the CDR3: TGTGCCAGCGGTTCAGGGAGCTCTGGAAACACCATATATTTT.

There are a few counts of this clonotype. V usage is TRBV12-3 or TRBV12-4 and J usage is TRBJ2-3; no clear D gene. The CDR3 has 13 residues. V lost 8 bases, J lost 4 bases, and 13 bases lay in between. CDR3 protein: CASRKTYPDTQYF. CDR3 in DNA: TGTGCCAGCCGTAAAACGTACCCAGATACGCAGTATTTT.

The V call is TRBV7-8, the J call TRBJ2-7, with D perhaps matching TRBD2 (5 bases). Germline values: CDR1 SGHVS, CDR2 FQNEAQ. Trimming stripped 4 bases from V and 1 base from J, with 11 bases between. The CDR3 loop spans 14 amino acids. The CDR3 nucleotides are TGTGCCAGCAGCTGGGGAGCGGCATCCTACGAGCAGTACTTC. Amino acid sequence: CASSWGAASYEQYF.

This clonotype has just one count. The chain uses TRBV3-1 and TRBJ2-3; the D is unclear. The ends were cut back, 1 base at V and 7 bases at J, with 6 bases in the middle. This CDR3 contains 12 residues. Germline values: CDR1 LGHDT, CDR2 YNNKEL (reference sequence). CDR3 residues: CASSQGVHTQYF. The CDR3, as DNA: TGTGCCAGCAGCCAAGGAGTTCATACGCAGTATTTT.